A selection of T cell receptor beta chains follows, all from one sample in a study of Graves' ophthalmopathy and Graves' hyperthyroidism. MiXCR, applied by TCRdb to the multiplex PCR reads, yields one record per CDR3 protein. The repertoire holds 400,000 to 450,000 distinct CDR3 sequences, with roughly 20% as singletons. Sequencing was carried out using peripheral blood. These receptors originate from a woman aged 18-30 years with stable Graves' hyperthyroidism. Both conserved end residues are part of each CDR3. Each record gives: J gene, clone size, V gene, D gene, CDR3 length, CDR3 DNA, CDR3 protein. A D gene is named only where the DNA matches it firmly. The size field is filled for only some rows; it gives once, few, many or a size class.

J gene: TRBJ2-2; clone size: few; V gene: TRBV19; D gene: .; CDR3 length: 13; CDR3 DNA: TGTGCCAGTAGCCGAAGCCCTGGCGGGGAGCTGTTTTTT; CDR3 protein: CASSRSPGGELFF
J gene: TRBJ1-1; clone size: many; V gene: TRBV5-5; D gene: TRBD1; CDR3 length: 15; CDR3 DNA: TGTGCCAGCAGCTGGGGACAGGGGGCGCACACTGAAGCTTTCTTT; CDR3 protein: CASSWGQGAHTEAFF
J gene: TRBJ2-7; clone size: .; V gene: TRBV18; D gene: .; CDR3 length: 14; CDR3 DNA: TGTGCCAGCTCACCACCGACGGGGTGGCACGAGCAGTACTTC; CDR3 protein: CASSPPTGWHEQYF
J gene: TRBJ2-7; clone size: many; V gene: TRBV20-1; D gene: .; CDR3 length: 16; CDR3 DNA: TGCAGTGCTAGAGATTATAAGGGCGTGAGCTCCTACGAGCAGTACTTC; CDR3 protein: CSARDYKGVSSYEQYF
J gene: TRBJ2-2; clone size: many; V gene: TRBV29-1; D gene: .; CDR3 length: 11; CDR3 DNA: TGCAGTTCAGACGTAGGTGGGGAGCTGTTTTTT; CDR3 protein: CSSDVGGELFF
J gene: TRBJ1-1; clone size: .; V gene: TRBV27; D gene: .; CDR3 length: 13; CDR3 DNA: TGTGCCAGCAGCCTTGGACAGAGCGCTGAAGCTTTCTTT; CDR3 protein: CASSLGQSAEAFF
J gene: TRBJ2-6; clone size: many; V gene: TRBV29-1; D gene: .; CDR3 length: 15; CDR3 DNA: TGCAGCGCAATTGGGGCCTTCTCTGGGGCCAACGTCCTGACTTTC; CDR3 protein: CSAIGAFSGANVLTF
J gene: TRBJ2-7; clone size: few; V gene: TRBV28; D gene: .; CDR3 length: 13; CDR3 DNA: TGTGCCAGCAGTCTCCCTCTTGGGAACGAGCAGTACTTC; CDR3 protein: CASSLPLGNEQYF
J gene: TRBJ1-1; clone size: many; V gene: TRBV28; D gene: .; CDR3 length: 14; CDR3 DNA: TGTGCCAGCAGTCAGGTATTCGGGGACACTGAAGCTTTCTTT; CDR3 protein: CASSQVFGDTEAFF
J gene: TRBJ2-5; clone size: .; V gene: TRBV12-3/TRBV12-4; D gene: .; CDR3 length: 14; CDR3 DNA: TGTGCCAGCAGTTCCCGGGACACACAAGAAACCCAGTGCTTC; CDR3 protein: CASSSRDTQETQCF
J gene: TRBJ1-5; clone size: many; V gene: TRBV28; D gene: .; CDR3 length: 15; CDR3 DNA: TGTGCCAGCAGTGGAACAGGGTATAGCAATCAGCCCCAGCATTTT; CDR3 protein: CASSGTGYSNQPQHF
J gene: TRBJ2-5; clone size: once; V gene: TRBV20-1; D gene: .; CDR3 length: 14; CDR3 DNA: TGCAGTGCTAGAGATCGACGGCTACCCGAGACCCAGTACTTC; CDR3 protein: CSARDRRLPETQYF
J gene: TRBJ2-1; clone size: medium-sized; V gene: TRBV6-2/TRBV6-3; D gene: TRBD2; CDR3 length: 14; CDR3 DNA: TGTGCCAGCACCACGGGACTAGAAGGTTATGAGCAGTTCTTC; CDR3 protein: CASTTGLEGYEQFF
J gene: TRBJ2-7; clone size: many; V gene: TRBV19; D gene: .; CDR3 length: 9; CDR3 DNA: TGTGCCGGGCCGGGGGAGCAGTACTTC; CDR3 protein: CAGPGEQYF
J gene: TRBJ1-2; clone size: .; V gene: TRBV9; D gene: .; CDR3 length: 19; CDR3 DNA: TGTGCCAGCAGCGCGTACCCGGGGGGAACAGGGAAAAGGTCCTATGGCTACACCTTC; CDR3 protein: CASSAYPGGTGKRSYGYTF
J gene: TRBJ2-7; clone size: few; V gene: TRBV12-3/TRBV12-4; D gene: TRBD1; CDR3 length: 13; CDR3 DNA: TGTGCCAGCAGCTCTGGGACAGGGGGCGAGCAGTACTTC; CDR3 protein: CASSSGTGGEQYF
J gene: TRBJ1-1; clone size: many; V gene: TRBV6-5; D gene: .; CDR3 length: 14; CDR3 DNA: TGTGCCAGCAGAAACAGGTTTCTTTGGACTGAAGCTTTCTTT; CDR3 protein: CASRNRFLWTEAFF
J gene: TRBJ1-1; clone size: .; V gene: TRBV18; D gene: TRBD1; CDR3 length: 15; CDR3 DNA: TGTGCCAGCTCACGGTCGGACAGGGGGAACACTGAAGCTCTCTTT; CDR3 protein: CASSRSDRGNTEALF
J gene: TRBJ1-1; clone size: .; V gene: TRBV12-5; D gene: .; CDR3 length: 13; CDR3 DNA: TGTGCTAGTGGTTTGGGTCGGGACTCTGAAGCTTTCTTT; CDR3 protein: CASGLGRDSEAFF
J gene: TRBJ1-1; clone size: .; V gene: TRBV5-1; D gene: .; CDR3 length: 14; CDR3 DNA: TGCGCCAGCAGCTTGGATCCAGGGCTGACTGAAGCTTTCTTT; CDR3 protein: CASSLDPGLTEAFF
J gene: TRBJ2-7; clone size: .; V gene: TRBV7-2; D gene: .; CDR3 length: 12; CDR3 DNA: TGTGCCAGCAGCCCTCCAGGGGGGGAGCTGTACTTC; CDR3 protein: CASSPPGGELYF
J gene: TRBJ2-5; clone size: many; V gene: TRBV12-3/TRBV12-4; D gene: TRBD1; CDR3 length: 14; CDR3 DNA: TGTGCCAGCAGCCACAGGGGAGCCCTAGAGACCCAGTACTTC; CDR3 protein: CASSHRGALETQYF
J gene: TRBJ2-5; clone size: .; V gene: TRBV28; D gene: .; CDR3 length: 17; CDR3 DNA: TGTGCCAGCAGTAACTACCCCCGGACTGAGGTGGGGAAGACCCAGTACTTC; CDR3 protein: CASSNYPRTEVGKTQYF
J gene: TRBJ2-2; clone size: many; V gene: TRBV12-3/TRBV12-4; D gene: TRBD1; CDR3 length: 16; CDR3 DNA: TGTGCCAGCAGTTTATCGGGACAGTCGAACACCGGGGAGCTGTTTTTT; CDR3 protein: CASSLSGQSNTGELFF
J gene: TRBJ1-1; clone size: many; V gene: TRBV7-2; D gene: .; CDR3 length: 16; CDR3 DNA: TGTGCCAGCAGCTTAACGGGAGGTGCGGGGGACACTGAAGCTTTCTTT; CDR3 protein: CASSLTGGAGDTEAFF
J gene: TRBJ2-7; clone size: .; V gene: TRBV6-1; D gene: .; CDR3 length: 13; CDR3 DNA: TGTGCCAGCAGGCAGGCGTTGGCGGACGAGCAGTACTTC; CDR3 protein: CASRQALADEQYF
J gene: TRBJ1-3; clone size: many; V gene: TRBV10-3; D gene: .; CDR3 length: 18; CDR3 DNA: TGTGCCATCAGTGCAATTGGGAACTGGCAGAGCTCTGGAAACACCATATATTTT; CDR3 protein: CAISAIGNWQSSGNTIYF
J gene: TRBJ2-7; clone size: many; V gene: TRBV5-1; D gene: .; CDR3 length: 15; CDR3 DNA: TGCGCCAGCAGCCTCGAGGTCGGGGGCTCCTACGAGCAGTACTTC; CDR3 protein: CASSLEVGGSYEQYF
J gene: TRBJ1-2; clone size: .; V gene: TRBV9; D gene: .; CDR3 length: 14; CDR3 DNA: TGTGCCAGCAGCGTAGGGGCAGGGCTCAATGGCTACACCTTC; CDR3 protein: CASSVGAGLNGYTF
J gene: TRBJ2-7; clone size: many; V gene: TRBV2; D gene: TRBD2; CDR3 length: 15; CDR3 DNA: TGTGCCAGCAGTGACTTGGGCGGGAGGGCCTACGAGCAGTACTTC; CDR3 protein: CASSDLGGRAYEQYF
J gene: TRBJ1-1; clone size: few; V gene: TRBV6-5; D gene: .; CDR3 length: 17; CDR3 DNA: TGTGCCAGCAGTTACTCCGCCTACCGGGGGTTCAACACTGAAGCTTTCTTT; CDR3 protein: CASSYSAYRGFNTEAFF
J gene: TRBJ2-7; clone size: many; V gene: TRBV28; D gene: .; CDR3 length: 13; CDR3 DNA: TGTGCCAGCAGTGGCTCGGTGGGGGGTCGGGGGAACTTC; CDR3 protein: CASSGSVGGRGNF
J gene: TRBJ2-7; clone size: many; V gene: TRBV19; D gene: .; CDR3 length: 14; CDR3 DNA: TGTGCCAGCAGCCCCCGGGATAGCTCCTACGAGCAGTACTTC; CDR3 protein: CASSPRDSSYEQYF
J gene: TRBJ1-2; clone size: many; V gene: TRBV5-1; D gene: .; CDR3 length: 15; CDR3 DNA: TGCGCCAGCAGCTTGGGGGGAGAAGGAAACTATGGCTACACCTTC; CDR3 protein: CASSLGGEGNYGYTF
J gene: TRBJ1-1; clone size: .; V gene: TRBV28; D gene: TRBD1; CDR3 length: 12; CDR3 DNA: TGTGCCAGCAGTTCGACAGGGGGCCTGGCTTTCTTT; CDR3 protein: CASSSTGGLAFF
J gene: TRBJ1-1; clone size: many; V gene: TRBV27; D gene: .; CDR3 length: 12; CDR3 DNA: TGTGCCAGCAGCCCCATAGGGGGTGAAGCTTTCTTT; CDR3 protein: CASSPIGGEAFF
J gene: TRBJ1-1; clone size: many; V gene: TRBV29-1; D gene: .; CDR3 length: 13; CDR3 DNA: TGCAGCGTAGGTAGGGTGTTGGACACTGAAGCTTTCTTT; CDR3 protein: CSVGRVLDTEAFF
J gene: TRBJ2-7; clone size: many; V gene: TRBV28; D gene: TRBD2; CDR3 length: 12; CDR3 DNA: TGTGCCAGCAGTCCCGGACTAGGGGAGCAGTACTTC; CDR3 protein: CASSPGLGEQYF
J gene: TRBJ2-7; clone size: .; V gene: TRBV28; D gene: TRBD1; CDR3 length: 14; CDR3 DNA: TGTGCCAGCAGTCGTAGACAGGGGAGGAACGAGCAGTACTTC; CDR3 protein: CASSRRQGRNEQYF